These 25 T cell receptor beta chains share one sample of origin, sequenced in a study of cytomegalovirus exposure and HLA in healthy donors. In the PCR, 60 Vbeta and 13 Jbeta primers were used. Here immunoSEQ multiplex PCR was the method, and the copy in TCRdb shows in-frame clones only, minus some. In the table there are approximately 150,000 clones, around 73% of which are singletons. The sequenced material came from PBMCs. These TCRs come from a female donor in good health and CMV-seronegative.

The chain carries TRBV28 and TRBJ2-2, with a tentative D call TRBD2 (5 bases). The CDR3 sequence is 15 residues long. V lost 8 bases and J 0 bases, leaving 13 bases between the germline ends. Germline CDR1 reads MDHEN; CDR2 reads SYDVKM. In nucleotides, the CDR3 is TGTGCCAGCCTACGAGGGTCCGCGAACACCGGGGAGCTGTTTTTT. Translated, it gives CASLRGSANTGELFF.

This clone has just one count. The CDR3 loop reads CATSRDWRTEAFF. Here the CDR3 DNA reads TGTGCCACCAGCAGAGATTGGAGGACTGAAGCTTTCTTT. The V call is TRBV15, the J call TRBJ1-1; no firm D call. Germline lookup yields CDR1 LNHNV and CDR2 YYDKDF (reference sequence). The germline V and J ends were trimmed by 0 bases and 5 bases, with 7 bases remaining between them. This CDR3 comprises 13 residues. Full variable domain (missing parts from reference TRBV15 and TRBJ1-1): DAMVIQNPRYQVTQFGKPVTLSCSQTLNHNVMYWYQQKSSQAPKLLFHYYDKDFNNEADTPDNFQSRRPNTSFCFLDIRSPGLGDTAMYLCATSRDWRTEAFFGQGTRLTVV.

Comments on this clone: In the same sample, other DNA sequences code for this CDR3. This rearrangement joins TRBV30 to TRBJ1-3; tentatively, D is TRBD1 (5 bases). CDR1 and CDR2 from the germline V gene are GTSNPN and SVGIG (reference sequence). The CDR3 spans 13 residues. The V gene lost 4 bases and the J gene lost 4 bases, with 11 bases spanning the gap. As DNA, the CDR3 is TGTGCCTGGAACGCAGGGTCAGGAAACACCATATATTTT. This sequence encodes CAWNAGSGNTIYF.

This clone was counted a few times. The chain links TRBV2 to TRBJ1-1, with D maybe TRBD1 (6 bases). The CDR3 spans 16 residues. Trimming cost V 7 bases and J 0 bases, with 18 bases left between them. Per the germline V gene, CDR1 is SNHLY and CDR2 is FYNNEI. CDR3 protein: CASKMAERQVNTEAFF. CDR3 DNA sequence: TGTGCCAGCAAGATGGCGGAAAGACAGGTGAACACTGAAGCTTTCTTT.

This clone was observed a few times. The CDR3 loop reads CASRVEGAGNEQFF. The CDR3 DNA is TGTGCCAGCAGGGTCGAGGGGGCCGGGAATGAGCAGTTCTTC. This rearrangement joins TRBV5-5 to TRBJ2-1, with 7 nucleotides matching TRBD1. Germline CDR1 reads SGHKS; CDR2 reads YYEKEE (reference sequence). Trimming took 5 bases from V and 7 from J; bases not matched to a gene: 9. The CDR3 length is 14 residues.

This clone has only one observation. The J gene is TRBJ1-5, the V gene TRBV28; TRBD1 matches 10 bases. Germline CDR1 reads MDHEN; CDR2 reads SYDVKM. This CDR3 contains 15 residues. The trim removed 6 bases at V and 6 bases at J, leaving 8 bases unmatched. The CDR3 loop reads CASSPPGQGLQPQHF. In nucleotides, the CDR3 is TGTGCCAGCAGCCCCCCGGGACAGGGGCTTCAGCCCCAGCATTTT.

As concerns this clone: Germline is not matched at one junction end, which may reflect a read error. DNA of the CDR3: TGTGCCAGCAGCTTGGTGGCAGCTTCTAACTATGGCTACCCCTTC. Protein: CASSLVAASNYGYPF. The J gene is TRBJ1-2, the V gene TRBV5-6; D not resolved. Germline CDR1 and CDR2: SGHDT and YYEEEE. The CDR3 consists of 15 residues. The variable domain in full, with the rest retrieved from reference TRBV5-6 and TRBJ1-2, is DAGVTQSPTHLIKTRGQQVTLRCSPKSGHDTVSWYQQALGQGPQFIFQYYEEEERQRGNFPDRFSGHQFPNYSSELNVNALLLGDSALYLCASSLVAASNYGYPFGSGTRLTVV.

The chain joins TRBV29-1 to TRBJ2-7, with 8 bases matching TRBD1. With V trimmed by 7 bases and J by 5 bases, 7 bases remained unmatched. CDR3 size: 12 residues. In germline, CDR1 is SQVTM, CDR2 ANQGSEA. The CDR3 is CSAVPDRDEQYF. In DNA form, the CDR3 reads TGCAGCGCTGTACCGGACAGGGACGAGCAGTACTTC.

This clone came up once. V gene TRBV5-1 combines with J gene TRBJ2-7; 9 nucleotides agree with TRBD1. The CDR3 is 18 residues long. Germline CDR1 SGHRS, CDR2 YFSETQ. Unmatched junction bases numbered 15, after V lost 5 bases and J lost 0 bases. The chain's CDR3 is CASRGTGSFASSSYEQYF. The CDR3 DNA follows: TGCGCCAGCAGAGGGACAGGGTCCTTCGCGTCAAGCTCCTACGAGCAGTACTTC. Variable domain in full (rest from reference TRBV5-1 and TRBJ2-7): KAGVTQTPRYLIKTRGQQVTLSCSPISGHRSVSWYQQTPGQGLQFLFEYFSETQRNKGNFPGRFSGRQFSNSRSEMNVSTLELGDSALYLCASRGTGSFASSSYEQYFGPGTRLTVT.

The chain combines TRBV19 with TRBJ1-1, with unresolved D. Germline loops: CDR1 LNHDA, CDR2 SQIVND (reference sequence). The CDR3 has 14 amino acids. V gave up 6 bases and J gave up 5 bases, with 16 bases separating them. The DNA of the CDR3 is TGTGCCAGTAGCAAAGAGGAGATATTGACTGAAGCTTTCTTT. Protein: CASSKEEILTEAFF.

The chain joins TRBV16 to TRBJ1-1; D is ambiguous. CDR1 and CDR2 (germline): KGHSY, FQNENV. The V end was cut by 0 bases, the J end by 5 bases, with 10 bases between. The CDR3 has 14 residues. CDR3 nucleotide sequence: TGTGCCAGCAGCCAATCCGGCTCGGGGACTGAAGCTTTCTTT. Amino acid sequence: CASSQSGSGTEAFF.

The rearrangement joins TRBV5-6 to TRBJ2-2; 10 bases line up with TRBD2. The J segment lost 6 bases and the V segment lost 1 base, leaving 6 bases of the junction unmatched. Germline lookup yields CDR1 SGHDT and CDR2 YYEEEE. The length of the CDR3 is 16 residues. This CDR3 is CASSLRSGRAPGELFF. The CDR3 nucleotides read TGTGCCAGCAGCTTGAGAAGCGGGAGGGCCCCCGGGGAGCTGTTTTTT.

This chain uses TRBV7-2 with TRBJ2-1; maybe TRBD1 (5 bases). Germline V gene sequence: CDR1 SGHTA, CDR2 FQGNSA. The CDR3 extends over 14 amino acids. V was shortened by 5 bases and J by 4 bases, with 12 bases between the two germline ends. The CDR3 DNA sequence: TGTGCCAGCAGCCTGGGGCAGCGATACAATGAGCAGTTCTTC. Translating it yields CASSLGQRYNEQFF.

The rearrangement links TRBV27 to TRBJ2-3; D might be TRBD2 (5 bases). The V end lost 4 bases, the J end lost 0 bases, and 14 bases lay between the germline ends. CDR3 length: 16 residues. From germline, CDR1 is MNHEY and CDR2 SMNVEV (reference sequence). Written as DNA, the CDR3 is TGTGCCAGCAGTTCTAGACTACCGACGAGCACAGATACGCAGTATTTT. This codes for CASSSRLPTSTDTQYF.

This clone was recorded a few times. In nucleotides, the CDR3 is TGCGCCAGCAGCCAAGTACCAGGGGGCTTTATTGGCTACACCTTC. The encoded protein is CASSQVPGGFIGYTF. This chain links TRBV4-1 with TRBJ1-2; 8 nucleotides align to TRBD1. The CDR3 length is 15 residues. CDR1 and CDR2 (germline): MGHRA, YSYEKL. Losses at the gene ends were 1 base for V and 7 bases for J; bases not matched to a gene: 8.

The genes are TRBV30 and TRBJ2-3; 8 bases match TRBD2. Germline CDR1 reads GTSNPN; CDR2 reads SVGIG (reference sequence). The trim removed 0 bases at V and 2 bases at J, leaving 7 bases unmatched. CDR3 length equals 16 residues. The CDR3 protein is CAWSVSAGGHTDTQYF. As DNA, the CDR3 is TGTGCCTGGAGTGTATCGGCGGGAGGACACACAGATACGCAGTATTTT.

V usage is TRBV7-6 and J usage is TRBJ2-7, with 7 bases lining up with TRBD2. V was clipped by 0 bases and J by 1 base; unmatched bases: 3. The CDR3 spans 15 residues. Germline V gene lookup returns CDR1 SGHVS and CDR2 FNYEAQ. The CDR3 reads CASSLAAGWSYEQYF. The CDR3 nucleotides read TGTGCCAGCAGCTTAGCAGCGGGATGGTCCTACGAGCAGTACTTC.

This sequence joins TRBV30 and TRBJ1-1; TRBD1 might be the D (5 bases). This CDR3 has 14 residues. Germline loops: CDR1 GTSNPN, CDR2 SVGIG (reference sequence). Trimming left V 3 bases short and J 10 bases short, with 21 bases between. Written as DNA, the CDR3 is TGTGCCTGGAGCCCGCCAGGGCCGGCCGGCGGAGCTTTCTTT. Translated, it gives CAWSPPGPAGGAFF.

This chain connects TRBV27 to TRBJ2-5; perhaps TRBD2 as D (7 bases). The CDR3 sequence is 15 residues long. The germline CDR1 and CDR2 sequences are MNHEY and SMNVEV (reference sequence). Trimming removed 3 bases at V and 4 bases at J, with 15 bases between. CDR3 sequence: CASSFQGRGGETQYF. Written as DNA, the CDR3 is TGTGCCAGCAGTTTCCAGGGGAGGGGGGGAGAGACCCAGTACTTC.

In DNA form, the CDR3 reads TGTGCCAGCAGCGGCGGGGGCGTGGGTCAGCCCCAGCATTTT. Translated, it gives CASSGGGVGQPQHF. The chain has TRBV7-9 and TRBJ1-5, with D possibly matching TRBD1 (6 bases). In germline, CDR1 is SEHNR, CDR2 FQNEAQ (reference sequence). The CDR3 consists of 14 residues. V dropped 5 bases and J dropped 6 bases, with 14 bases sitting between them.

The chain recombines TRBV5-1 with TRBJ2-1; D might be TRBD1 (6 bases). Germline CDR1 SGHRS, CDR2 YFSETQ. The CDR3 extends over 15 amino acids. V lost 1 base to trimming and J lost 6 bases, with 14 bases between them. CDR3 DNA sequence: TGCGCCAGCAGCTTGAATGTTGTGGGGGCCAATGAGCAGTTCTTC. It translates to CASSLNVVGANEQFF.

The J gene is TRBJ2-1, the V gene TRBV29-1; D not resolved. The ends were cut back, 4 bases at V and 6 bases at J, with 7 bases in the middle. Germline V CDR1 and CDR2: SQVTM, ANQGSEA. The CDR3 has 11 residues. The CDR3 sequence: CSVAGFNEQFF. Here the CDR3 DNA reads TGCAGCGTTGCCGGGTTCAATGAGCAGTTCTTC.

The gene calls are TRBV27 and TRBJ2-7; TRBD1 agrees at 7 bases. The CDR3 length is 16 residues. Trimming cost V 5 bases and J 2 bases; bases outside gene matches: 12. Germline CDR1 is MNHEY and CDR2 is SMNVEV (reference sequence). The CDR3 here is CASSPSLGTEAYEQYF. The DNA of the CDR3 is TGTGCCAGCAGTCCCTCGCTGGGGACAGAAGCCTACGAGCAGTACTTC.

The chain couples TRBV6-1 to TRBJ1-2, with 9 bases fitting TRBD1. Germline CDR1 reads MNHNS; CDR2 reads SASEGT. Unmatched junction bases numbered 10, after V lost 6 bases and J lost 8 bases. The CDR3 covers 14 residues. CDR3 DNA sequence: TGTGCCAGCAGGGGAACCGGGACAGGGACGGGCTACACCTTC. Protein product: CASRGTGTGTGYTF.

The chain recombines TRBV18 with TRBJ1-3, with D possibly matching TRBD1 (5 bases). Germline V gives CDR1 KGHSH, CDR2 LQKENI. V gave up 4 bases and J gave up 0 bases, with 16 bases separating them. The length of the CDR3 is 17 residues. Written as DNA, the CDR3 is TGTGCCAGCTCACTTAACTTCAAGGGGTTCTCTGGAAACACCATATATTTT. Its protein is CASSLNFKGFSGNTIYF.